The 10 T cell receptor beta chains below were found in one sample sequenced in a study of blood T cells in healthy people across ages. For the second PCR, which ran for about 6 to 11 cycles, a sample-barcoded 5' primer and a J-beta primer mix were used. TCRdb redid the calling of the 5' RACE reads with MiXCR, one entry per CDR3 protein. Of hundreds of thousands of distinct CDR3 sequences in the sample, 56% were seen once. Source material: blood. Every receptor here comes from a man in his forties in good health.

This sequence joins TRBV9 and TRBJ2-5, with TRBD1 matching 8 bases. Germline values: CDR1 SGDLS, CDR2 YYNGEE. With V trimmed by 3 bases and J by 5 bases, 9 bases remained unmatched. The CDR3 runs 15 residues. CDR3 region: CASSGGDRTGETQYF. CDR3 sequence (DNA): TGTGCCAGCAGCGGAGGGGACCGGACAGGGGAGACCCAGTACTTC.

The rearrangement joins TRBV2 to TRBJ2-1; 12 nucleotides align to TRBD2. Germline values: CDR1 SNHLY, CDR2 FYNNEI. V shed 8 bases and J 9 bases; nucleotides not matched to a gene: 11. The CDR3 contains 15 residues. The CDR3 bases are TGTGCCAGCGAGACTACCACTAGCGGGGGGTGTGAGCAGTTCTTC. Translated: CASETTTSGGCEQFF.

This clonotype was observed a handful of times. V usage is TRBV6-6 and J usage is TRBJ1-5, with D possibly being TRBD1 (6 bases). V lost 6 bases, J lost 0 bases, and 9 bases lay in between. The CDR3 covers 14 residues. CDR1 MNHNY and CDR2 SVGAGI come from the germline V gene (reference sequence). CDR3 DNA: TGTGCCAGCAGCGACAGGTCTAGCAATCAGCCCCAGCATTTT. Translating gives CASSDRSSNQPQHF.

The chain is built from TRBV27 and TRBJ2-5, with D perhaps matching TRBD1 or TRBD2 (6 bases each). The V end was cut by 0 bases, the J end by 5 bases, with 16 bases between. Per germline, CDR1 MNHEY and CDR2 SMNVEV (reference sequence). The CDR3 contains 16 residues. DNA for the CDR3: TGTGCCAGCAGTTTATCCTCCCGGGGGCCGAAGGAGACCCAGTACTTC. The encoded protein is CASSLSSRGPKETQYF.

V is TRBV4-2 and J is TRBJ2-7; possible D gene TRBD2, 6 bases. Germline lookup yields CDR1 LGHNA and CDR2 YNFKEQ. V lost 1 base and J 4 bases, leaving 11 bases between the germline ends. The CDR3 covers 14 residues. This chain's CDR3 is CASSQATRGYEQYF. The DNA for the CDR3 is TGTGCCAGCAGCCAAGCGACTAGAGGTTACGAGCAGTACTTC.

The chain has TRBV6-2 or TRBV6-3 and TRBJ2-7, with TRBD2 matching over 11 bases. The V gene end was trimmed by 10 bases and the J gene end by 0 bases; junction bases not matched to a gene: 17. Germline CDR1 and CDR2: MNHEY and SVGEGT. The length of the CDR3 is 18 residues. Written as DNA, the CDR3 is TGTGCCAACAGCCAAGTAGCGGGAGGGATGATGAGCTCCTACGAGCAGTACTTC. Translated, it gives CANSQVAGGMMSSYEQYF.

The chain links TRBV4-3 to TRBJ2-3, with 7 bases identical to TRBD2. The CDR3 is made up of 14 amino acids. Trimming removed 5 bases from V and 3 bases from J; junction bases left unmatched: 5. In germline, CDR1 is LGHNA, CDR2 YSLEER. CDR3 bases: TGCGCCAGCAGCGCGAGGGAGGGGACAGATACGCAGTATTTT. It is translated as CASSAREGTDTQYF.

The CDR3 nucleotides are TGTGCCAGCAGCTTCCCTCGGACGGCTATAGAGACCCAGTACTTC. Protein sequence: CASSFPRTAIETQYF. V is TRBV11-2 and J is TRBJ2-5, with D unresolved. The CDR3 contains 15 residues. V was pared by 3 bases and J by 4 bases, with 15 bases between. Germline V lookup: CDR1 SGHAT, CDR2 FQNNGV.

The CDR3 spells CASSLVGEEAWGYEQYF. The CDR3 nucleotides are TGTGCCAGCAGCTTGGTGGGGGAGGAAGCGTGGGGCTACGAGCAGTACTTC. The chain links TRBV5-6 to TRBJ2-5, with a tentative D call TRBD2 (6 bases). TRBJ2-7 explains the end of the DNA better; the J call may be wrong. This CDR3 has 17 residues. In germline, CDR1 is SGHDT, CDR2 YYEEEE.

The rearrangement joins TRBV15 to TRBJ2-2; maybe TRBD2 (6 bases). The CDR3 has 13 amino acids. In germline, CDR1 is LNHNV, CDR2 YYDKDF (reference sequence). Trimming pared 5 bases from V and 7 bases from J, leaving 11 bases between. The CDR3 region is CATSRGTFGELFF. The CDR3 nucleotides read TGTGCCACCAGCCGCGGGACGTTCGGGGAGCTGTTTTTT.